A selection of T cell receptor beta chains follows, all from one sample in a study of glioma-infiltrating T cells. A single record per CDR3 protein comes from TCRdb applying MiXCR to the multiplex PCR reads. The sample yields 400,000 or so distinct CDR3 sequences, 41% seen once. The sequenced sample was glioma tissue, nonneoplastic brain tissue, or PBMCs (not recorded which). The source of these receptors is a human donor with low-grade glioma or glioblastoma, undergoing nonglioma brain surgery, or in good health (not recorded which). Each CDR3 is given with its conserved first and last residue. The D gene is left open where the match is weak. Size values are once, few and many counts, or a class for expanded clones, and some rows have none.

d_call cdr3_length j_call v_call clone_size cdr3_nt cdr3_aa
TRBD1 10 TRBJ1-1 TRBV29-1 - TGCAGCGGATGGACAGGCGCGGCTTTCTTT CSGWTGAAFF
- 15 TRBJ2-1 TRBV15 many TGTGCCACCAGCAGAGATCGGAGTAGAGTTGTAGAGCAGTTCTTC CATSRDRSRVVEQFF
- 15 TRBJ2-3 TRBV15 many TGTGCCACCAGCAGAGATCTGTGGGGGACAGATACGCAGTATTTT CATSRDLWGTDTQYF
TRBD1 16 TRBJ1-3 TRBV7-2 - TGTGCCAGCAGCCCGGGAGGGGGCGAATCAGGAAACACCATATATTTT CASSPGGGESGNTIYF
TRBD1 14 TRBJ1-2 TRBV27 once TGTGCCAGCAGATTAACAGGGGCCCGAGGAGGCTACACCTTC CASRLTGARGGYTF
TRBD1 11 TRBJ1-1 TRBV6-2/TRBV6-3 many TGTGCCAGCAGTAACCGACAGGGGTTTGCTTTT CASSNRQGFAF
- 14 TRBJ2-1 TRBV6-6 few TGTGCCAGCAGTTATACCCGAGGGCAGGATGAGCAGTTCTTC CASSYTRGQDEQFF
TRBD1 14 TRBJ2-7 TRBV10-3 - TGTGCCATCAGTGCCGCCGGGACAGAGTACGAGCAGTACTTC CAISAAGTEYEQYF
- 14 TRBJ1-1 TRBV7-3 - TGTGCCAGCAGCCAGACTTACGCGGGCACTGAAGCTTTCTTT CASSQTYAGTEAFF
- 15 TRBJ2-2 TRBV7-2 few TGTGCCAGCAGGAAAATGGCGGGGTACACCGGGGAGCTGTTTTTT CASRKMAGYTGELFF
TRBD2 18 TRBJ2-3 TRBV27 many TGTGCCAGCAGTTTCCTGACTAGCGGGAACTTGGTGCCAGATACGCAGTATTTT CASSFLTSGNLVPDTQYF
- 13 TRBJ1-2 TRBV6-5 - TGTGCCGGCGGCCCCCAGGGCCACTATGGCTACACCTTC CAGGPQGHYGYTF
- 15 TRBJ1-1 TRBV3-1 - TGTGCCAGCAGCCAACTCGGGACCCTGGGCACTGAAGCTTTCTTT CASSQLGTLGTEAFF
TRBD1 15 TRBJ1-5 TRBV18 few TGTGCCAGCTCATCGACAGGGTTGGACAATCAGCCCCAGCATTTT CASSSTGLDNQPQHF
- 17 TRBJ2-3 TRBV3-1 - TGTGCCAGCAGTCGAGCCCCCCCCCAAGTTTACACAGATACGCAGTGTTTT CASSRAPPQVYTDTQCF
- 12 TRBJ2-3 TRBV20-1 many TGCAGTTACGGTCTGGGCACAGATACGCAGTATTTT CSYGLGTDTQYF
- 14 TRBJ1-1 TRBV7-8 few TGTGCCAGCAGCTTTGGGGGCAAGAACACTGAAGCTTTCTTT CASSFGGKNTEAFF
- 14 TRBJ1-2 TRBV7-9 - TGTGCCAGCAGCTTTTTACAGGGAGGCTATGGCTACACCTTC CASSFLQGGYGYTF
- 16 TRBJ1-1 TRBV30 - TGTGCCTGGAGGACTTGGCCCAGCCCTCTGAACACTGAAGCTTTCTTT CAWRTWPSPLNTEAFF
- 13 TRBJ2-4 TRBV7-8 - TGTGCCATCAGCCCGCCAAGTGAAAACATTCAGTACTTC CAISPPSENIQYF
- 17 TRBJ2-1 TRBV20-1 - TGCAGTGCTAGCGGGGATCTACGGAGTCGACGGTACAATGAGCAGTTCTTC CSASGDLRSRRYNEQFF
- 14 TRBJ1-3 TRBV20-1 many TGCAGTGCTAGGACGACAGACTCTGGAAACACCATATATTTT CSARTTDSGNTIYF
- 14 TRBJ1-1 TRBV5-1 - TGCGCCAGCAGCCTGAGGGGGAGGTCCACTGAAGCTTTCTTT CASSLRGRSTEAFF
- 12 TRBJ2-1 TRBV28 few TGTGCCAGCAGCCAATTCAATCATGAGCAGTTCTTC CASSQFNHEQFF
TRBD2 15 TRBJ2-1 TRBV9 - TGTGCCAGCAGCGTAGCTAGCGGGACTCACAATGAGCAGTTCTTC CASSVASGTHNEQFF
TRBD2 13 TRBJ2-1 TRBV20-1 many TGCAGTGCTAGAGTGGGCGGGAGTGATGAGCAGTTCTTC CSARVGGSDEQFF
- 16 TRBJ1-2 TRBV7-2 few TGTGCCAGCAGCTCAGAAGGGACGAGATTCCTCTATGGCTACACCTTC CASSSEGTRFLYGYTF
- 15 TRBJ1-1 TRBV27 many TGTGCCAGCAGTTCCTACACAGGTGGTAACACTGAAGCTTTCTTT CASSSYTGGNTEAFF
TRBD1 15 TRBJ1-1 TRBV19 - TGTGCCAGTACCCTACAGGGGGTCTTGAACACTGAAGCTTTCTTT CASTLQGVLNTEAFF
TRBD2 15 TRBJ2-3 TRBV19 - TGTGCCAGTAGGACTAGCGGCTTGTTCACAGATACGCAGTATTTT CASRTSGLFTDTQYF
- 14 TRBJ2-7 TRBV15 - TGTGCCACCAGCGTCGGGCAGGGGTCCTACGAGCAGTACTTC CATSVGQGSYEQYF
TRBD1 16 TRBJ1-2 TRBV28 once TGTGCCAGCAGTTTTCTTATGGGACAGGGGAACTATGGCCACACCTTC CASSFLMGQGNYGHTF
- 15 TRBJ2-3 TRBV7-2 - TGTGCCAGCAGCCCCCGGCCAGGCGGCACAGATACGCAGTATTTT CASSPRPGGTDTQYF
TRBD1 14 TRBJ1-1 TRBV7-2 many TGTGCCAGCAGCTCCCGACAGGGAAGCACTGAAGCTTTCTTT CASSSRQGSTEAFF
TRBD2 16 TRBJ2-7 TRBV4-3 - TGCGCCAGCAGCCAAGCAGTAGCGGGAAAAGGCTACGAGCAGTACTTC CASSQAVAGKGYEQYF
- 12 TRBJ1-2 TRBV11-1 once TGTGCCAGCAGGTTTATTGACTATGGCTACACCTTC CASRFIDYGYTF
TRBD2 16 TRBJ2-2 TRBV7-3 - TGTGCCAGCACATCTAGCGGGAGCGGGAACACCGGGGAGCTGTTTTTT CASTSSGSGNTGELFF
- 18 TRBJ2-6 TRBV6-1 - TGTGCCAGCAGTGAAGGGGACCCCTGGGGTTCTGGGGCCAACGTCCTGACTTTC CASSEGDPWGSGANVLTF
- 14 TRBJ2-2 TRBV20-1 - TGCAGTGCAGATCCGCCGGCGAACACCGGGGAGCTGTTTTTT CSADPPANTGELFF